This T cell receptor (beta chain) was sequenced in a study of monozygotic twins with inflammatory bowel disease. The germline V gene encodes CDR1 MNHEY and CDR2 SVGAGI. The CDR3 is 16 amino acids. TCRdb reprocessed the 5' RACE reads; each CDR3 protein has one entry and no DNA is given. The sample data list fewer than 150,000 distinct CDR3 sequences. This clonotype was obtained from a human donor with ulcerative colitis or Crohn's disease, or a healthy co-twin of an affected twin (not recorded which). The chain has TRBV6-5 and TRBJ1-2; as DNA is missing, the TRBD1 call by TCRdb cannot be tested. The sample taken for sequencing was blood. CDR3 sequence reads: CASSSPGQTPGGGYTF.